The clone carrying this T cell receptor beta chain was found a few times. The antigen remains unidentified. This record comes from a study of a mutant IDH1 vaccine in newly diagnosed glioma. Findings of the study overall: Pseudoprogression apparently lacked any relation to changes in top peripheral T cell clonotypes. It was over 85% of patients that developed vaccine-induced immune responses.

Indicated time point: baseline, week 1 (first vaccination visit). Treatment described: pre-vaccination baseline after standard-of-care therapy. Each tumor in the donors was a new WHO grade 3 or 4 astrocytoma, IDH1-mutant and ATRX-lost. Only in-frame clones appear in the TCRdb table, and some are missing; sequencing was by immunoSEQ multiplex PCR. The sample lists about 88,000 clones; over 70% were seen once. This CDR3 comprises 14 residues. J was trimmed by 8 bases and V by 6 bases; bases with no gene match: 8. Germline-derived CDR1 and CDR2 are SEHNR and FQNEAQ (reference sequence). The clonotype was recovered from a man between 40 and 49 years old with glioma. Some clones in this sample may be carry-over from other donors' samples. The source material was PBMCs, sampled from a glioma patient treated with radiotherapy, temozolomide or both. This chain uses TRBV7-9 with TRBJ1-4, with TRBD1 matching 8 bases. CDR3 protein: CASSLQGDEEKLFF. CDR3 DNA: TGTGCCAGCAGTCTACAGGGGGACGAGGAAAAACTGTTTTTT.